This TCR beta chain was recorded in a study of blood T cells in healthy people across ages. Primed by a sample-barcoded 5' primer and a J-beta primer mix, a second PCR proceeded for about 7 to 11 cycles. TCRdb ran MiXCR on the 5' RACE reads and lists one entry per CDR3 protein. Among hundreds of thousands of distinct CDR3 sequences listed, approximately 35% were seen once. Overall study findings and caveats: It was not known whether donors were CMV positive (a possible confounder of expanded clonotype changes).

Worth noting for this clonotype: What it binds is not known.

With 4 bases removed from V and 4 bases from J, the gap between germline ends came to 10 bases. The CDR3 covers 14 residues. Germline V gives CDR1 LGHNA, CDR2 YSLEER. The gene calls are TRBV4-3 and TRBJ2-2; unclear D gene. The source is a man aged 18 to 30 in good health. Sequenced sample: blood. The CDR3: CASSRDESTGELFF. The CDR3 DNA is TGCGCCAGCAGCCGAGACGAGTCCACCGGGGAGCTGTTTTTT.